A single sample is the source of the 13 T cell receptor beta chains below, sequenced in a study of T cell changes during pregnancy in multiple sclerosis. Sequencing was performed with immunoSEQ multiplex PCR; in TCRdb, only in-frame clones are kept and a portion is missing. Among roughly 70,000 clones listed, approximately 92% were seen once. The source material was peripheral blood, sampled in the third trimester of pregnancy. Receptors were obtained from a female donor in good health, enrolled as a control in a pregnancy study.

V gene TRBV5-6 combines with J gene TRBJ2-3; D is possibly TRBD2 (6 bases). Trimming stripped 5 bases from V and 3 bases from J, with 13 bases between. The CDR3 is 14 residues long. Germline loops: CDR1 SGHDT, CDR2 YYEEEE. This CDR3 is CASSRDSLTDTQYF. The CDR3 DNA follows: TGTGCCAGCAGTCGGGACTCCCTGACAGATACGCAGTATTTT. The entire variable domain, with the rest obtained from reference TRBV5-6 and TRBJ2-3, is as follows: DAGVTQSPTHLIKTRGQQVTLRCSPKSGHDTVSWYQQALGQGPQFIFQYYEEEERQRGNFPDRFSGHQFPNYSSELNVNALLLGDSALYLCASSRDSLTDTQYFGPGTRLTVL.

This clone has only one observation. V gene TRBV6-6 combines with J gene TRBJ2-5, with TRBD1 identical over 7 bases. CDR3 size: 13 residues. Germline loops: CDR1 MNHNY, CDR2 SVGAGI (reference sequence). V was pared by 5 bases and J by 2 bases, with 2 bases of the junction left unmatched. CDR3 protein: CASSRGQQETQYF. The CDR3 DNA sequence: TGTGCCAGCAGTAGGGGACAGCAAGAGACCCAGTACTTC.

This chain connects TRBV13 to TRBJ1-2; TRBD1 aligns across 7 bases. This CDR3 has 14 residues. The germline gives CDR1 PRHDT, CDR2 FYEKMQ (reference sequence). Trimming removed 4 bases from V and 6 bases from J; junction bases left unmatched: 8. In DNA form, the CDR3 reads TGTGCCAGCAGCTGGACACAGGGGTTAGATGGCTACACCTTC. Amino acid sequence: CASSWTQGLDGYTF.

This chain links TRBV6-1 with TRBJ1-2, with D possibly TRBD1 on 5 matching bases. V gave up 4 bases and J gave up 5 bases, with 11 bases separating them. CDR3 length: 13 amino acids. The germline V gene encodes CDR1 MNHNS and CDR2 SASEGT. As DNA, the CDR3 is TGTGCCAGCAGTGGACATTCAGGGTATGGCTACACCTTC. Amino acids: CASSGHSGYGYTF.

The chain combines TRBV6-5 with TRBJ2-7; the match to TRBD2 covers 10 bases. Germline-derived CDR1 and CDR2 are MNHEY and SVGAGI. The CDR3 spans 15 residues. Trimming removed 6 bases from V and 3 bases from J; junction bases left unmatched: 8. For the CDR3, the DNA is TGTGCCAGCAGCCTTAGCGGGAGGCAGAACTACGAGCAGTACTTC. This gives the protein CASSLSGRQNYEQYF.

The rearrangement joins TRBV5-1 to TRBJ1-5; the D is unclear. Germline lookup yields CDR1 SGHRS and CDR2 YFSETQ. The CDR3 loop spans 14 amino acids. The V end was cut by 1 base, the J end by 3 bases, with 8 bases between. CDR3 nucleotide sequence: TGCGCCAGCAGCTTGTCGGGGTACAATCAGCCCCAGCATTTT. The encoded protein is CASSLSGYNQPQHF.

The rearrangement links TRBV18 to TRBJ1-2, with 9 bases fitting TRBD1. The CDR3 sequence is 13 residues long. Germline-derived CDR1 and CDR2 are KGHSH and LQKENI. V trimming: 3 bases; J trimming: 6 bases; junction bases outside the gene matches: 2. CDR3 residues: CASSPGQGDGYTF. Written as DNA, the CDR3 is TGTGCCAGCTCACCGGGACAGGGAGATGGCTACACCTTC.

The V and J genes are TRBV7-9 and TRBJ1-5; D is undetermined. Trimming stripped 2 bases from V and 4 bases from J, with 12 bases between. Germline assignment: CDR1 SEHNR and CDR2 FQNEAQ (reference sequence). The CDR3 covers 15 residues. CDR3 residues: CASSLTGMGNQPQHF. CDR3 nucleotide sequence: TGTGCCAGCAGCTTAACGGGGATGGGGAATCAGCCCCAGCATTTT.

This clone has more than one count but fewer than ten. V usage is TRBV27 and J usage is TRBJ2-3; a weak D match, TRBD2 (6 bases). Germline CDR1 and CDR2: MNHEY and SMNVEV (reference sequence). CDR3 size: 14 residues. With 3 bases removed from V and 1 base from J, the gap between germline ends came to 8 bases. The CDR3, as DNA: TGTGCCAGCAGTTTTAGCGGAGGCACAGATACGCAGTATTTT. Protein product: CASSFSGGTDTQYF.

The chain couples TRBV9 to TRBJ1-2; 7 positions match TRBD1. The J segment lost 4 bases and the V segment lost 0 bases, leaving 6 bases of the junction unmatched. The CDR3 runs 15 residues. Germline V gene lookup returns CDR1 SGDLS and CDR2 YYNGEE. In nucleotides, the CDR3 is TGTGCCAGCAGCGTAGTAGCAGGGGGTTCCTATGGCTACACCTTC. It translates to CASSVVAGGSYGYTF.

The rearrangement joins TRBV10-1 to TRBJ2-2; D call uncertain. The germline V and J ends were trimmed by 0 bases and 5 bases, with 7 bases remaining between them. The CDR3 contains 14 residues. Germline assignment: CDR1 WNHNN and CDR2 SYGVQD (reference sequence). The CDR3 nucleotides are TGCGCCAGCAGTGAGTCCGTCCCTACCGGGGAGCTGTTTTTT. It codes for CASSESVPTGELFF.

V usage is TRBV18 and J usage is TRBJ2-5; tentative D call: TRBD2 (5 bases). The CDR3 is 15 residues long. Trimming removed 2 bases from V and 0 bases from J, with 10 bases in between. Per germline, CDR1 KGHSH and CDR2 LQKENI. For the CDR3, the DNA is TGTGCCAGCTCACCAGTGCGGGTTCACCAAGAGACCCAGTACTTC. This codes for CASSPVRVHQETQYF.

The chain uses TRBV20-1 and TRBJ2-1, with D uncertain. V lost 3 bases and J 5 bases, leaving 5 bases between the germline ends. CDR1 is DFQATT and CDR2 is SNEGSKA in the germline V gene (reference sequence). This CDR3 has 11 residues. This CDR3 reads CSASGDNEQFF. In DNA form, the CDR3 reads TGCAGTGCTAGCGGTGACAATGAGCAGTTCTTC.